This entry lists 8 T cell receptor beta chains sequenced from one sample in a study of blood T cell repertoires in COVID-19. TCRdb's table, derived via immunoSEQ multiplex PCR, lists solely in-frame clones and lacks some. This sample has around 370,000 clones, with around 89% found just once. Sequences were obtained from peripheral blood. Receptor source: a man aged 18-30 years with active or convalescent COVID-19.

The chain couples TRBV4-3 to TRBJ1-1; TRBD1 aligns across 7 bases. Trimming at V came to 1 base and at J to 2 bases, leaving 7 bases not matched to a gene. Germline CDR1 and CDR2: LGHNA and YSLEER. The CDR3 consists of 16 residues. The DNA for the CDR3 is TGCGCCAGCAGCCAAGGACTAACAGGGGTTAACACTGAAGCTTTCTTT. It encodes CASSQGLTGVNTEAFF.

This clone turned up a few times. The chain has TRBV11-3 and TRBJ1-5; the match to TRBD1 covers 8 bases. Trimming removed 4 bases from V and 2 bases from J; junction bases left unmatched: 7. The germline V gene encodes CDR1 SGHNT and CDR2 YENEEA. CDR3 size: 16 residues. Written as DNA, the CDR3 is TGTGCCAGCAGCTCCGGACAGGGCAGGGGCAATCAGCCCCAGCATTTT. It translates to CASSSGQGRGNQPQHF.

This rearrangement joins TRBV3-1 (or the pseudogene TRBV3-2) to TRBJ1-4, with D possibly TRBD1 on 5 matching bases. Germline V lookup: CDR1 LGHDT, CDR2 YNNKEL (reference sequence). The CDR3 totals 15 residues. With 6 bases removed from V and 4 bases from J, the gap between germline ends came to 15 bases. The CDR3 here is CASSSQGLINEKLFF. The CDR3 nucleotides read TGTGCCAGCAGTTCGCAGGGACTCATTAATGAAAAACTGTTTTTT.

The rearrangement joins TRBV4-1 to TRBJ2-1; 10 nucleotides agree with TRBD2. This CDR3 is built from 15 residues. V dropped 3 bases and J dropped 5; count of bases not matched to a gene: 4. The germline V gene encodes CDR1 MGHRA and CDR2 YSYEKL. CDR3 in DNA: TGCGCCAGCAGCCAGCTAGCGGGAGTAAACAATGAGCAGTTCTTC. It specifies CASSQLAGVNNEQFF.

This sequence joins TRBV28 and TRBJ2-5; 7 bases are shared with TRBD2. V trimming: 5 bases; J trimming: 5 bases; junction bases outside the gene matches: 8. Germline V gives CDR1 MDHEN, CDR2 SYDVKM. This CDR3 is built from 14 residues. The chain's CDR3 is CASSPRLASETQYF. DNA of the CDR3: TGTGCCAGCAGTCCACGACTAGCCAGTGAGACCCAGTACTTC.

The chain has TRBV7-9 and TRBJ1-3; D gene uncertain. Looked up from germline, CDR1 is SEHNR and CDR2 is FQNEAQ (reference sequence). There are 12 residues in the CDR3. V was trimmed by 6 bases and J by 6 bases, leaving 9 bases between them. The CDR3 here is CASRRTENTIYF. Here the CDR3 DNA reads TGTGCCAGCAGGCGGACTGAAAACACCATATATTTT.

This clone has just one count. In DNA, the CDR3 is TGTGCCAGCAGCCCTTACGGGAACACTGAAGCTTTCTTT. It yields the protein CASSPYGNTEAFF. The chain joins TRBV7-2 to TRBJ1-1; no clear D gene. Between the trimmed V and J ends, which lost 5 bases and 1 base, there was a span of 8 bases. Germline V gene sequence: CDR1 SGHTA, CDR2 FQGNSA. CDR3 size: 13 residues. Full variable domain (remainder filled in from reference TRBV7-2 and TRBJ1-1): GAGVSQSPSNKVTEKGKDVELRCDPISGHTALYWYRQSLGQGLEFLIYFQGNSAPDKSGLPSDRFSAERTGGSVSTLTIQRTQQEDSAVYLCASSPYGNTEAFFGQGTRLTVV.

This clone was recorded only once. The chain has TRBV11-2 and TRBJ2-7; unclear D gene. CDR1 is SGHAT and CDR2 is FQNNGV in the germline V gene. Trimming shortened V by 0 bases and J by 0 bases, and 6 bases separated the two germline ends. The CDR3 extends over 14 amino acids. DNA of the CDR3: TGTGCCAGCAGCTTAGATCCTAACTCCTACGAGCAGTACTTC. Its protein is CASSLDPNSYEQYF.